This T cell receptor (beta chain) was captured in a study of blood T cell repertoires in COVID-19. Looking at the study overall: COVID-19 samples from acute and convalescent phases originated in the United States, Italy and Spain. T cells, B-cell-depleted T cells, or PBMCs supplied cDNA or gDNA.

Enrollment of patients from Seattle took place during active infection, with longitudinal follow-up. There are 11 residues in the CDR3. In the study's own analysis: Amplification of reference gene primers provided the estimated nucleated cell counts. The assay was immunoSEQ multiplex PCR, and TCRdb's table has in-frame clones only and misses some. The V and J calls and clone size are taken from that table; D and trimming were inferred from the DNA. The sample has roughly 300,000 clones; roughly 90% are singletons. This rearrangement joins TRBV21-1 to TRBJ1-4; the DNA was not compared with TRBD1, the D call given in the table. TRBV21-1 counts as a pseudogene. This clonotype was sampled from a woman aged 25 to 39 with COVID-19, enrolled during active disease. Sequenced material: peripheral blood. CDR3 residues: CASNRGRKTVF. The DNA for the CDR3 is TGTGCCAGTAACAGGGGTCGAAAAACTGTTTTT.